The clone carrying this T cell receptor (beta chain) has only a few counts. Losses at the gene ends were 9 bases for V and 4 bases for J; bases not matched to a gene: 6. The CDR3 spans 14 residues. Germline V gene sequence: CDR1 MDHEN, CDR2 SYDVKM. This entry belongs to a study of regulatory T cells in long-lasting Graves disease. Study summary: Over-5-year antithyroid drug use with positive TSH receptor antibodies defined persistent Graves' disease in the study.

Stated time point: persistent/refractory GD, antithyroid drugs over 5 years with positive TRAb. Following extraction of RNA from PBMCs, that RNA was used to make the TCR library. Arm-PCR of CDR3 regions with iRepertoire HTBI primers generated TCR beta libraries. TCRdb used MiXCR to reprocess the multiplex PCR reads, holding one entry per CDR3 protein. The sample lists 500,000 to 800,000 distinct CDR3 sequences; around 30% were seen once. Sequencing was performed on peripheral blood mononuclear cells (PBMCs), taken when the disease was refractory, from a patient treated with antithyroid drugs. The source is a female donor with Graves disease. The chain uses TRBV28 and TRBJ1-1, with 12 positions matching TRBD1. CDR3 loop: CASTGQGAGTEAFF. The CDR3 DNA reads as TGTGCCAGTACGGGACAGGGGGCCGGCACTGAAGCTTTCTTT.